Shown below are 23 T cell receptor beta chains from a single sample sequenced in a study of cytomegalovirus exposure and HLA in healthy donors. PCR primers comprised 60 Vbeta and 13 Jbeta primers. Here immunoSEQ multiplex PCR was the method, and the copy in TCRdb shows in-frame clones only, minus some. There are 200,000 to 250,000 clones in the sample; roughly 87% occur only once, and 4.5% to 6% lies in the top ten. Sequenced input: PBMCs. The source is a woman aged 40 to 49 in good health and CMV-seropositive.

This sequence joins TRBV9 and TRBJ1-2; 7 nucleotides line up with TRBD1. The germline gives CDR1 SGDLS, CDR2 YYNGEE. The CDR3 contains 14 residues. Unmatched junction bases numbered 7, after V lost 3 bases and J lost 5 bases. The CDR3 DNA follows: TGTGCCAGCAGCGGAGGACAGGCCGTTTATGGCTACACCTTC. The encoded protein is CASSGGQAVYGYTF.

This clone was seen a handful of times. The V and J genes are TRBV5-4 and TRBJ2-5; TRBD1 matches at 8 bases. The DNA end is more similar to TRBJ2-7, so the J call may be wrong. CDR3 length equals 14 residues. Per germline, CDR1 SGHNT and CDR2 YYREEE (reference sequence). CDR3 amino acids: CASSLGTGGREQYF. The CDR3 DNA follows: TGTGCCAGCAGCTTGGGCACAGGGGGACGCGAGCAGTACTTC.

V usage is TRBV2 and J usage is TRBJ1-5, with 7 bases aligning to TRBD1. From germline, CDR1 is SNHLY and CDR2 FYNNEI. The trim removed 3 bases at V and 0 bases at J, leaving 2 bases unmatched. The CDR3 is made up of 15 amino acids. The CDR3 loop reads CASSDRGYSNQPQHF. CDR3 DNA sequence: TGTGCCAGCAGTGACAGGGGGTATAGCAATCAGCCCCAGCATTTT.

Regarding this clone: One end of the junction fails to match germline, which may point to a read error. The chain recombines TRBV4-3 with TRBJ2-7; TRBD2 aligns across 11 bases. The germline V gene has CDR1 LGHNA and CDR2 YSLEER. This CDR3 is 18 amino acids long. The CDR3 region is CASSQDRATSGNTYAQYF. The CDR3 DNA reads TGCGCCAGCAGCCAAGATAGGGCGACTAGCGGGAATACCTACGCGCAGTACTTC.

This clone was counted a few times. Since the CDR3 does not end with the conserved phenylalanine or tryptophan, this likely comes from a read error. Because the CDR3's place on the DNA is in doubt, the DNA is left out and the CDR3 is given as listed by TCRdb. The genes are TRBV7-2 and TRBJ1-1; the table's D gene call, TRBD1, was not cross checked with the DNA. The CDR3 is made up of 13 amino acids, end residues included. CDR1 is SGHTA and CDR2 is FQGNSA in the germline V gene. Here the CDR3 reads CASSLVLESGFNS.

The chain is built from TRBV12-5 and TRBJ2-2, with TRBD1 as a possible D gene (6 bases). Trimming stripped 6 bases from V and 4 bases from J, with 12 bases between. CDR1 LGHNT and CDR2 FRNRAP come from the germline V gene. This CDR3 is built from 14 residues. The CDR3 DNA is TGTGCTAGTGGGAGTACAGGGAGCACCGGGGAGCTGTTTTTT. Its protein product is CASGSTGSTGELFF.

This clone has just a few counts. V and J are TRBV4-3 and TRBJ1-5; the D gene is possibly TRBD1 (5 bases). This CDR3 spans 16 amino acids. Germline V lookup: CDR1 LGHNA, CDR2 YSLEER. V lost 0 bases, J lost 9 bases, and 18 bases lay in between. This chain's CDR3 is CASSQDTWRGQGPQHF. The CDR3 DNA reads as TGCGCCAGCAGCCAAGATACTTGGCGGGGCCAGGGGCCCCAGCATTTT.

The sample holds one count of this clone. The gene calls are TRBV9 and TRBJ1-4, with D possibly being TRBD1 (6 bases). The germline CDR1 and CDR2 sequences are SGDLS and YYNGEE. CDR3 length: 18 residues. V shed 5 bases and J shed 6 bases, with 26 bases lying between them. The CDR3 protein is CASSQRIRGREEDEKLFF. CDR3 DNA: TGTGCCAGCAGTCAGAGGATCAGGGGCCGCGAGGAGGATGAAAAACTGTTTTTT.

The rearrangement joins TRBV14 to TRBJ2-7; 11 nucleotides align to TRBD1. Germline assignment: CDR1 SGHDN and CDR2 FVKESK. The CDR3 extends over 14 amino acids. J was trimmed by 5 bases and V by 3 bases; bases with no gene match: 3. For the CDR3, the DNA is TGTGCCAGCAGCCAGGGACAGGGGGTCCACGAGCAGTACTTC. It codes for CASSQGQGVHEQYF.

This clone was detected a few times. DNA for the CDR3: TGTGCCAGCAGTGACTCGAGACAGATGAACACCGGGGAGCTGTTTTTT. Its translation: CASSDSRQMNTGELFF. V gene TRBV6-4 combines with J gene TRBJ2-2, with a tentative D call TRBD1 (5 bases). The CDR3 covers 16 residues. With 0 bases removed from V and 1 base from J, the gap between germline ends came to 9 bases. CDR1 MRHNA and CDR2 SNTAGT come from the germline V gene.

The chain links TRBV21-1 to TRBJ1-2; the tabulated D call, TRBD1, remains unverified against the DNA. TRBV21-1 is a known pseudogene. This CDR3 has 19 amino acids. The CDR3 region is CASSKTYRAVRPVRYGYTF. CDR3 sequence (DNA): TGTGCCAGCAGCAAAACGTACAGGGCAGTAAGGCCCGTACGGTATGGCTACACCTTC.

The CDR3 reads CASSQAEGGGEAFF. CDR3 DNA: TGTGCCAGCAGCCAAGCAGAGGGCGGGGGTGAAGCTTTCTTT. J is TRBJ1-1 and V is TRBV14, with D possibly matching TRBD1 (5 bases). The CDR3 spans 14 residues. Germline V gene sequence: CDR1 SGHDN, CDR2 FVKESK. V lost 1 base, J lost 7 bases, and 13 bases lay in between.

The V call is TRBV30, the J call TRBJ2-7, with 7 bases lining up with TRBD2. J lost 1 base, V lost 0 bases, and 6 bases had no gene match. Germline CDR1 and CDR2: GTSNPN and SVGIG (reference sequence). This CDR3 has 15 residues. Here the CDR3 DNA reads TGTGCCTGGAGTGTTTTCGGACTAGGTTCCTACGAGCAGTACTTC. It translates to CAWSVFGLGSYEQYF. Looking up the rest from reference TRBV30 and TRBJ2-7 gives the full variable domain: SQTIHQWPATLVQPVGSPLSLECTVEGTSNPNLYWYRQAAGRGLQLLFYSVGIGQISSEVPQNLSASRPQDRQFILSSKKLLLSDSGFYLCAWSVFGLGSYEQYFGPGTRLTVT.

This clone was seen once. The CDR3 here is CASSTPGGRAYGYTF. The DNA of the CDR3 is TGTGCCAGCAGCACCCCCGGGGGTCGGGCCTATGGCTACACCTTC. The chain has TRBV6-1 and TRBJ1-2; a weak D match, TRBD1 (5 bases). Germline loops: CDR1 MNHNS, CDR2 SASEGT. Trimming removed 6 bases from V and 4 bases from J, with 18 bases in between. The CDR3 totals 15 residues.

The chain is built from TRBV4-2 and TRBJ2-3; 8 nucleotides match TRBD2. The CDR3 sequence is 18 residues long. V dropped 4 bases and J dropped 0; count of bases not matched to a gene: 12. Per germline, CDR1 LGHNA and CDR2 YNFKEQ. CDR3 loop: CASSPARSVAGSTDTQYF. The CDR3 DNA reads TGTGCCAGCAGCCCGGCGCGGTCGGTAGCGGGGAGCACAGATACGCAGTATTTT.

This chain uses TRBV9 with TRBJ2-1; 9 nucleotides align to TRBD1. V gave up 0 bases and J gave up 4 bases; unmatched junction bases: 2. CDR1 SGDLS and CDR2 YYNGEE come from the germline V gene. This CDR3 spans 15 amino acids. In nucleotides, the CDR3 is TGTGCCAGCAGCGTAGGGACAGGGGAGTACAATGAGCAGTTCTTC. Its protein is CASSVGTGEYNEQFF.

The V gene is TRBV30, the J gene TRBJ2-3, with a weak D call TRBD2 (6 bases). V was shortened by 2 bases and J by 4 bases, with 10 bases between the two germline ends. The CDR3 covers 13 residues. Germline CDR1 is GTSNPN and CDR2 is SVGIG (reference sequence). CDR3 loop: CAWSRREADTQYF. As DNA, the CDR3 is TGTGCCTGGAGTAGGAGGGAAGCAGATACGCAGTATTTT.

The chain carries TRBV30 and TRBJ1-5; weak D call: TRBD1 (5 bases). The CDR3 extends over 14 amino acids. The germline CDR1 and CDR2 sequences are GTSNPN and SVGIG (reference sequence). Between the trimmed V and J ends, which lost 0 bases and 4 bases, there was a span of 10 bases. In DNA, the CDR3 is TGTGCCTGGAGTGTAGGTGCAGGGAATCAGCCCCAGCATTTT. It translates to CAWSVGAGNQPQHF.

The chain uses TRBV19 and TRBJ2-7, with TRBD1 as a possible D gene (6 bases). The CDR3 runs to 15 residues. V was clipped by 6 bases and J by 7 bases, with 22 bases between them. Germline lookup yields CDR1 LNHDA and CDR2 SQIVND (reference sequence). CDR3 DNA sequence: TGTGCCAGTAGCCAGTACGGGACACCCTTGGTGGAGCAGTACTTC. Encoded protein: CASSQYGTPLVEQYF. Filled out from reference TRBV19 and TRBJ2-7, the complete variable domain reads DGGITQSPKYLFRKEGQNVTLSCEQNLNHDAMYWYRQDPGQGLRLIYYSQIVNDFQKGDIAEGYSVSREKKESFPLTVTSAQKNPTAFYLCASSQYGTPLVEQYFGPGTRLTVT.

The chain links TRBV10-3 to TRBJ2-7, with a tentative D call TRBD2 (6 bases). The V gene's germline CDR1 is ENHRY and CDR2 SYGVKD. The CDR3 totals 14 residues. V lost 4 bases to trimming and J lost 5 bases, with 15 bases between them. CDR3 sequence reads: CAISGGVPPDEQYF. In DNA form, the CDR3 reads TGTGCCATCAGTGGGGGGGTTCCTCCAGACGAGCAGTACTTC.

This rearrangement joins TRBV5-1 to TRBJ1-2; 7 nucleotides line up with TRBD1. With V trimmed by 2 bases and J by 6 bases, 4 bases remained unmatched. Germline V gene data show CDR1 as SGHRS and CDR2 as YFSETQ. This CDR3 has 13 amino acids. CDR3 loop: CASSLKTGNGYTF. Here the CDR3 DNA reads TGCGCCAGCAGCTTAAAGACAGGGAATGGCTACACCTTC.

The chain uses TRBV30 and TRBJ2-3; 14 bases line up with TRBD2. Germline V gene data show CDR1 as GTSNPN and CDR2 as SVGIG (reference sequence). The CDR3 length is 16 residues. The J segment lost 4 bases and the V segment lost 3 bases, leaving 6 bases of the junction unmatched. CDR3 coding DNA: TGTGCCTGGAGGGGACTAGCGGGAGTCAGTTCAGATACGCAGTATTTT. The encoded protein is CAWRGLAGVSSDTQYF.

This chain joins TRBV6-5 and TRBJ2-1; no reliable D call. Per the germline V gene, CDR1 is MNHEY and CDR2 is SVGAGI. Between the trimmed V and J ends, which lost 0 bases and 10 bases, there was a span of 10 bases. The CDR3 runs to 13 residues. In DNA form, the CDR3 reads TGTGCCAGCAGTTACTCGCCCGCTCAGGAGCAGTTCTTC. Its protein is CASSYSPAQEQFF.